The source of this T cell receptor (beta chain) is a study of cytomegalovirus exposure and HLA in healthy donors. The overall study: Among around 180 million T cells, an earlier analysis found around 100 million unique TCR beta sequences. Study-level points and caveats: According to the study, 160 or so TCR beta chains were cytomegalovirus-associated. Most TCRs appeared rarely, but some public TCRs recurred in many donors.

Between the trimmed V and J ends, which lost 1 base and 1 base, there was a span of 12 bases. Germline V lookup: CDR1 SGDLS, CDR2 YYNGEE. The CDR3 is 15 amino acids. The PCR had 60 Vbeta and 13 Jbeta primers. Data came from immunoSEQ multiplex PCR; TCRdb stores just in-frame clones and leaves some out. The sample shows 70,000 to 95,000 clones, roughly 81% of them seen only once. On this clone: Antigen unknown.

The clonotype originates from a woman aged 30 to 39 in good health and CMV-seronegative. Input material: PBMCs. This chain uses TRBV9 with TRBJ2-7; unclear D gene. CDR3 loop: CASSVSLEESYEQYF. Written as DNA, the CDR3 is TGTGCCAGCAGCGTATCCCTTGAGGAGTCCTACGAGCAGTACTTC.